This TCR beta chain was found in a study of OX40 agonist ivuxolimab in advanced cancers. Background on the study: Ivuxolimab, an agonist antibody against OX40 (CD134), was given to patients. Participants could have had prior anti-PD-1, anti-PD-L1 or anti-CTLA-4 therapy, and around 43% had some. At 0.01 to 10 mg/kg, ivuxolimab was administered intravenously to patients every 2 weeks.

Clones were read by immunoSEQ multiplex PCR, and TCRdb kept only the in-frame ones, dropping some. The sample lists more than 45,000 clones, around 86% occurring once. A remark on this clone: The antigen remains undetermined.

CDR3 length equals 14 residues. V lost 0 bases and J lost 2; bases outside the gene matches: 1. From germline, CDR1 is SGDLS and CDR2 YYNGEE. Study-wide results and caveats: Expansion of clones was among the lowest in partial responders at 0.1-3.0 mg/kg.

Sequencing used CD4+ or CD8+ T cells sorted from blood, obtained in a trial of the OX40 agonist ivuxolimab. The chain couples TRBV9 to TRBJ1-2, with 7 bases aligning to TRBD1. This clonotype was obtained from an adult with an advanced solid tumor such as melanoma, head and neck, liver or kidney cancer. In DNA, the CDR3 is TGTGCCAGCAGCGTAGGACAGGGAAACTATGGCTACACCTTC. Translation gives CASSVGQGNYGYTF.